This T cell receptor (beta chain) is from a study of T cells expressing NK-cell markers. Study context: Sorted T-cell subsets CD3+CD56+NKG2C+, CD3+CD56+NKG2C- and CD3+CD56-NKG2C+ were TCR beta-sequenced. The authors sequenced eight donors, of whom seven were HCMV-seropositive and one was seronegative.

Overall study results and limits: As a fraction of CD8+ T cells, dominant NKG2C+ clonotypes reached about 1.0-7.5% in six or seven donors.

The CDR3 sequence is 14 residues long. The germline V gene encodes CDR1 SGHRS and CDR2 YFSETQ. Details on this clonotype: What it binds is not known.

It was by 5'RACE template switching with UMIs that TCR beta cDNA was made. TCRdb re-called the 5' RACE reads, yielding one record per CDR3 amino acid sequence without DNA. The sample totals about 370,000 distinct CDR3 sequences; its top ten clones hold roughly 10%. The chain uses TRBV5-1 and TRBJ2-7; the TCRdb call, TRBD1, lacks DNA for checking. The receptor comes from a woman aged 45-60 years in good health. The sequenced sample consisted of blood T cells: a sorted CD56 or NKG2C T cell subset, CD4+ or CD8+ T cells, or bulk PBMC T cells (not recorded which). The CDR3 sequence: CASSFSSIGGEQYF.